The 10 T cell receptor beta chains presented below share a single source sample, sequenced in a study of OX40 agonist ivuxolimab in advanced cancers. Data came from immunoSEQ multiplex PCR; TCRdb stores just in-frame clones and leaves some out. The data contain roughly 100,000 clones, 70% to 85% of them seen just once; the ten biggest clones take up about 5.8%. The specimen comprised CD4+ or CD8+ T cells sorted from blood, sampled in a trial of the OX40 agonist ivuxolimab. The receptors shown here come from an adult with an advanced solid tumor such as melanoma, head and neck, liver or kidney cancer.

The V and J genes are TRBV7-9 and TRBJ2-7, with TRBD1 matching 7 bases. V shed 5 bases, J shed 10 bases, and the junction held 8 bases outside the gene matches. The length of the CDR3 is 12 residues. Germline V gene data show CDR1 as SEHNR and CDR2 as FQNEAQ (reference sequence). CDR3 loop: CASSEGTAQQYF. The CDR3 nucleotides read TGTGCCAGCAGCGAAGGGACAGCGCAACAGTACTTC.

The chain recombines TRBV7-2 with TRBJ2-7; no clear D gene. CDR1 SGHTA and CDR2 FQGNSA come from the germline V gene. Trimming took off 2 bases at V and 6 bases at J, with 11 bases between the two ends. The CDR3 consists of 13 residues. CDR3 sequence (DNA): TGTGCCAGCAGCTTAATAGGATACGGCGAGCAGTACTTC. Translated, it gives CASSLIGYGEQYF.

The chain combines TRBV12-1 with TRBJ2-1; the table's D call, TRBD2, was not checked against the DNA. TRBV12-1 is a pseudogene locus. This CDR3 has 17 residues. The CDR3 loop is CASSSDWGASSYNEQFF. CDR3 DNA: TGTGCCAGCAGCTCCGACTGGGGAGCAAGCTCCTACAATGAGCAGTTCTTC.

This clone was seen just once. The chain couples TRBV27 to TRBJ1-2, with a weak D call TRBD1 (6 bases). This CDR3 is built from 14 residues. V shed 3 bases and J shed 4 bases, with 12 bases lying between them. CDR1 is MNHEY, CDR2 SMNVEV, per germline (reference sequence). DNA for the CDR3: TGTGCCAGCAGTTTCGCGGGGGCGGTCTATGGCTACACCTTC. It yields the protein CASSFAGAVYGYTF.

This chain connects TRBV30 to TRBJ1-1; D is uncertain. The CDR3 extends over 17 amino acids. Trimming stripped 0 bases from V and 3 bases from J, with 20 bases between. Germline V gene data show CDR1 as GTSNPN and CDR2 as SVGIG (reference sequence). CDR3: CAWSVRALLQSDTEAFF. The CDR3 DNA follows: TGTGCCTGGAGTGTGCGAGCCCTCTTACAGTCGGACACTGAAGCTTTCTTT.

The chain couples TRBV27 to TRBJ2-5; D possibly uses TRBD1 or TRBD2 (6 bases each). The tail of the sequence fits TRBJ2-7 better, so the J call may be wrong. CDR1 and CDR2 from the germline V gene are MNHEY and SMNVEV (reference sequence). The CDR3 has 13 amino acids. The CDR3 loop reads CASSLGGRYEQYF. The CDR3 DNA sequence: TGTGCCAGCAGTTTAGGGGGGCGGTACGAGCAGTACTTC.

The chain recombines TRBV5-6 with TRBJ2-3; D gene ambiguous. V lost 0 bases, J lost 0 bases, and 5 bases lay in between. This CDR3 region has 14 residues. The germline CDR1 and CDR2 sequences are SGHDT and YYEEEE. This CDR3 reads CASSLVPSTDTQYF. The CDR3 nucleotides read TGTGCCAGCAGCTTGGTCCCGAGCACAGATACGCAGTATTTT.

This chain connects TRBV7-2 to TRBJ2-7; the D is unclear. This CDR3 region has 12 residues. CDR1 is SGHTA, CDR2 FQGNSA, per germline. Trimming took off 5 bases at V and 4 bases at J, with 9 bases between the two ends. CDR3 region: CASSMDHYEQYF. DNA of the CDR3: TGTGCCAGCAGCATGGACCATTACGAGCAGTACTTC.

The J gene is TRBJ2-3, the V gene TRBV7-2; D possibly corresponds to TRBD2 (7 bases). In germline, CDR1 is SGHTA, CDR2 FQGNSA. The CDR3 is made up of 13 amino acids. V lost 7 bases and J lost 5, with 13 bases in between. CDR3 nucleotides: TGTGCCAGCAACGGGGGGACAAAAGATACGCAGTATTTT. As protein: CASNGGTKDTQYF.

This chain joins TRBV27 and TRBJ2-5; no clear D. This CDR3 is 12 amino acids long. The germline CDR1 and CDR2 sequences are MNHEY and SMNVEV (reference sequence). The V end lost 8 bases, the J end lost 1 base, and 8 bases lay between the germline ends. The DNA for the CDR3 is TGTGCCAGCGGGCTCAGCCAAGAGACCCAGTACTTC. Protein sequence: CASGLSQETQYF.